This paragraph covers one T cell receptor (beta chain) sequence. This sample was included in a study of control samples from healthy donors and cancer patients. Produced via immunoSEQ multiplex PCR; TCRdb's table is partial and in-frame only. There are more than 150,000 clones in the sample; roughly 93% occur only once, and approximately 1.5% lies in the top ten. V gave up 0 bases and J gave up 6 bases, with 13 bases separating them. The CDR3 covers 14 residues. CDR1 and CDR2 from the germline V gene are SGHRS and YFSETQ. The chain carries TRBV5-1 and TRBJ2-7; D not resolved. The sample was blood. This TCR was recovered from a man between 18 and 29 years old in good health. The CDR3 bases are TGCGCCAGCAGCTTGGCGGGTCCGGTTAGCGAGCAGTACTTC. It yields the protein CASSLAGPVSEQYF. Based on the CDR3 plus reference TRBV5-1 and TRBJ2-7, the full variable domain is KAGVTQTPRYLIKTRGQQVTLSCSPISGHRSVSWYQQTPGQGLQFLFEYFSETQRNKGNFPGRFSGRQFSNSRSEMNVSTLELGDSALYLCASSLAGPVSEQYFGPGTRLTVT.